This T cell receptor beta chain originates from a study of CD8 T cells in ankylosing spondylitis. General observations from the study: Peripheral blood held disease-linked clones only at relatively low frequency, and these were CD8+.

Library preparation for TCR beta used quantitative 5'-RACE with molecular barcodes. TCRdb processed the 5' RACE reads anew with MiXCR; each CDR3 protein has one entry. The data show fewer than 200,000 distinct CDR3 sequences, approximately 20% seen once. A note on this clonotype: Its specificity is unknown.

The CDR3 runs 12 residues. The ends were cut back, 5 bases at V and 6 bases at J, with 12 bases in the middle. CDR1 and CDR2 from the germline V gene are SQVTM and ANQGSEA. This receptor was identified in a male donor with ankylosing spondylitis or in good health (not recorded which). The chain is built from TRBV29-1 and TRBJ2-3; tentative D call: TRBD1 (6 bases). The source material was blood, either unsorted or a sorted T cell fraction (not recorded which). The CDR3 bases are TGCAGCGTTACATTCGGACAGGATACGCAGTATTTT. Translation: CSVTFGQDTQYF.